A single T cell receptor (beta chain) is shown here with its context. Its specificity is not known. The sample comes from a study of T cell responses to AZD1222 COVID-19 vaccine. The CDR3 spans 13 residues. The trim removed 3 bases at V and 5 bases at J, leaving 4 bases unmatched. Germline V gives CDR1 SGHRS, CDR2 YFSETQ. Generated by immunoSEQ multiplex PCR, the TCRdb table keeps only in-frame clones and is missing some. The sample contains approximately 110,000 clones, about nine tenths of which appear only once. Study results and caveats: Nearly half of the spike-specific TCRs reportedly recognize variant regions that carry no mutations. Only five or six individuals given AZD1222 were seropositive at baseline. At 160-218 and 743-854, vaccine-associated CD4 TCRs were dominant, and they spanned spike.

The clonotype originates from an adult who received the AZD1222 COVID-19 vaccine. V and J are TRBV5-1 and TRBJ1-1, with 7 bases aligning to TRBD1. The sample here was peripheral blood, taken 28 days after the second AZD1222 dose. CDR3 in amino acids: CASSWTGRTEAFF. The CDR3 region has the DNA TGCGCCAGCAGCTGGACAGGCCGGACTGAAGCTTTCTTT.